This TCR beta chain comes out of a study of blood T cells in healthy people across ages. General study results and limits: More naive CD4+ cells and higher diversity marked long-lived donors relative to aged donors. Older age coincided with a roughly linear decline in TCR beta diversity per million T cells.

Per individual sample, total RNA of at least 6 micrograms was extracted. With regard to this clonotype: The antigen remains undetermined.

The CDR3 runs 14 residues. CDR1 is SGDLS and CDR2 is YYNGEE in the germline V gene. Trimming at V came to 1 base and at J to 10 bases, leaving 7 bases not matched to a gene. Together with a sample-barcoded 5' primer, a J-beta primer mix was included in a second PCR lasting about 6 to 11 cycles. TCRdb re-analysed the 5' RACE reads in MiXCR, keeping a single row per CDR3 protein. The sample consists of 1.5 million to 2 million distinct CDR3 sequences, 49% of them appearing once. The gene calls are TRBV9 and TRBJ2-1; 8 positions match TRBD2. The sample was blood. This TCR was recovered from a woman aged 35 to 49 in good health. CDR3 DNA sequence: TGTGCCAGCAGCGTATATGCGGGGGGAGGAGAGCAGTTCTTC. Its protein is CASSVYAGGGEQFF.